Shown below are 23 T cell receptor beta chains from a single sample sequenced in a study of cytomegalovirus exposure and HLA in healthy donors. With 60 Vbeta and 13 Jbeta primers, the PCR was carried out. The data were produced by immunoSEQ multiplex PCR, yet TCRdb's version contains in-frame clones alone and is incomplete. This table has some 100,000 clones, 60% to 75% appearing once. The sample consisted of PBMCs. The receptors derive from a woman between 70 and 85 years old in good health and CMV-seropositive.

This chain links TRBV2 with TRBJ1-5; no definite D call. Trimming took off 8 bases at V and 6 bases at J, with 17 bases between the two ends. Germline CDR1 SNHLY, CDR2 FYNNEI. This CDR3 is 14 amino acids long. CDR3 amino acids: CASSRESSAQPQHF. CDR3 nucleotide sequence: TGTGCCAGCTCAAGGGAGAGTAGTGCTCAGCCCCAGCATTTT. Based on the CDR3 plus reference TRBV2 and TRBJ1-5, the full variable domain is EPEVTQTPSHQVTQMGQEVILRCVPISNHLYFYWYRQILGQKVEFLVSFYNNEISEKSEIFDDQFSVERPDGSNFTLKIRSTKLEDSAMYFCASSRESSAQPQHFGDGTRLSIL.

The J gene is TRBJ1-5, the V gene TRBV6-6, with D perhaps matching TRBD1 (5 bases). The V end was cut by 5 bases, the J end by 6 bases, with 11 bases between. Germline CDR1 MNHNY, CDR2 SVGAGI (reference sequence). The CDR3 loop spans 13 amino acids. CDR3 sequence reads: CASSHPGSQPQHF. The CDR3 DNA is TGTGCCAGCAGTCACCCAGGGTCTCAGCCCCAGCATTTT.

The chain is built from TRBV6-5 and TRBJ2-3; D not resolved. Germline V gives CDR1 MNHEY, CDR2 SVGAGI. Between the trimmed V and J ends, which lost 7 bases and 5 bases, there was a span of 13 bases. CDR3 length: 13 amino acids. The CDR3 nucleotides are TGTGCCAGCACAAATCCCCTAGGAGATACGCAGTATTTT. It yields the protein CASTNPLGDTQYF.

The chain carries TRBV10-3 and TRBJ1-3; 9 nucleotides match TRBD1. V dropped 10 bases and J dropped 3; count of bases not matched to a gene: 4. This CDR3 spans 13 amino acids. Germline CDR1 ENHRY, CDR2 SYGVKD. The CDR3, as DNA: TGTGCCACCTCGGACAGGGGTGGAAACACCATATATTTT. This codes for CATSDRGGNTIYF.

V gene TRBV13 combines with J gene TRBJ1-5, with 7 bases identical to TRBD1. J was trimmed by 2 bases and V by 4 bases; bases with no gene match: 5. The CDR3 has 15 residues. Germline lookup yields CDR1 PRHDT and CDR2 FYEKMQ (reference sequence). CDR3 sequence: CASSSQGLGNQPQHF. CDR3 sequence (DNA): TGTGCCAGCAGCTCACAGGGGTTGGGCAATCAGCCCCAGCATTTT.

V is TRBV27 and J is TRBJ2-3; 8 bases are shared with TRBD2. The CDR3 extends over 11 amino acids. J gave up 11 bases and V 6 bases, and 4 bases lay outside the gene matches. The germline V gene encodes CDR1 MNHEY and CDR2 SMNVEV (reference sequence). CDR3 residues: CASSYGRVQYF. CDR3 DNA sequence: TGTGCCAGCAGCTACGGGAGGGTGCAGTATTTT.

The CDR3 DNA sequence: TGTGCCAGCAAAAGACTCGATGCTGGGGCCAACGTCCTGACTTTC. As protein: CASKRLDAGANVLTF. The J gene is TRBJ2-6, the V gene TRBV6-6, with D uncertain. Deletions cut 7 bases from V and 2 bases from J, with 12 bases between. This CDR3 has 15 residues. Germline values: CDR1 MNHNY, CDR2 SVGAGI (reference sequence).

The chain joins TRBV19 to TRBJ2-1, with 9 bases lining up with TRBD2. Germline V CDR1 and CDR2: LNHDA, SQIVND (reference sequence). The V gene end was trimmed by 3 bases and the J gene end by 15 bases; junction bases not matched to a gene: 12. This CDR3 has 14 residues. The CDR3 DNA reads TGTGCCAGTAGTATTTCGCTAGCGGGACCTGTTTTGTTCTTC. Protein sequence: CASSISLAGPVLFF.

The V call is TRBV5-1, the J call TRBJ2-1; TRBD2 agrees at 7 bases. The germline V gene has CDR1 SGHRS and CDR2 YFSETQ. CDR3 length equals 15 residues. J was trimmed by 8 bases and V by 3 bases; bases with no gene match: 11. CDR3 sequence reads: CASSSGLEPAYEQFF. The CDR3 DNA follows: TGCGCCAGCAGCTCTGGACTAGAGCCTGCTTATGAGCAGTTCTTC.

DNA of the CDR3: TGCGCCAGCAGCCCCCTCCCGGGAGTAAAGCACAATGAGCAGTTCTTC. Translating gives CASSPLPGVKHNEQFF. V and J are TRBV5-1 and TRBJ2-1; tentative D call: TRBD2 (6 bases). This CDR3 comprises 16 residues. Germline loops: CDR1 SGHRS, CDR2 YFSETQ. V was shortened by 4 bases and J by 5 bases, with 19 bases between the two germline ends.

The V call is TRBV19, the J call TRBJ2-2, with D maybe TRBD2 (5 bases). Trimming took off 7 bases at V and 0 bases at J, with 9 bases between the two ends. CDR1 is LNHDA, CDR2 SQIVND, per germline (reference sequence). This CDR3 comprises 14 residues. The CDR3 region has the DNA TGTGCCAGTACCAAGGACTCGAACACCGGGGAGCTGTTTTTT. This codes for CASTKDSNTGELFF.

In the case of this clone: The junction differs from germline at one of its ends, possibly a read error. As DNA, the CDR3 is TGTGCCAGCAGCGGACAGCGCTCTGGAAACGCCATATATTTT. It is translated as CASSGQRSGNAIYF. The chain has TRBV9 and TRBJ1-3, with a weak D call TRBD1 (5 bases). Germline assignment: CDR1 SGDLS and CDR2 YYNGEE. This CDR3 spans 14 amino acids.

CDR3: CAGCRDRGHEQYF. CDR3 in DNA: TGTGCCGGGTGCCGGGACAGGGGCCACGAGCAGTACTTC. This chain uses TRBV28 with TRBJ2-7; 10 bases match TRBD1. CDR3 length: 13 amino acids. Trimming took 11 bases from V and 5 from J; bases not matched to a gene: 9. Per germline, CDR1 MDHEN and CDR2 SYDVKM. Full variable domain (remainder filled in from reference TRBV28 and TRBJ2-7): DVKVTQSSRYLVKRTGEKVFLECVQDMDHENMFWYRQDPGLGLRLIYFSYDVKMKEKGDIPEGYSVSREKKERFSLILESASTNQTSMYLCAGCRDRGHEQYFGPGTRLTVT.

The chain recombines TRBV4-1 with TRBJ2-1, with TRBD1 identical over 8 bases. Losses at the gene ends were 1 base for V and 6 bases for J; bases not matched to a gene: 14. The CDR3 contains 18 residues. The germline V gene encodes CDR1 MGHRA and CDR2 YSYEKL. CDR3 DNA: TGCGCCAGCAGCCAAGGGGGCAGGGGGCGCGGAAGAGGCAATGAGCAGTTCTTC. Translated: CASSQGGRGRGRGNEQFF.

The chain employs TRBV14 and TRBJ1-1, with 8 bases aligning to TRBD1. The CDR3 consists of 14 residues. Germline V gene sequence: CDR1 SGHDN, CDR2 FVKESK. V lost 1 base and J lost 4; bases outside the gene matches: 2. The CDR3 region is CASSQVQGATEAFF. As DNA, the CDR3 is TGTGCCAGCAGCCAAGTCCAGGGGGCCACTGAAGCTTTCTTT.

The genes are TRBV7-9 and TRBJ1-1; TRBD1 might be the D (6 bases). Trimming shortened V by 3 bases and J by 8 bases, and 10 bases separated the two germline ends. The CDR3 runs to 12 residues. Germline assignment: CDR1 SEHNR and CDR2 FQNEAQ (reference sequence). The CDR3 DNA sequence: TGTGCCAGCAGCTTTCCAGGGGAAGAAGCTTTCTTT. Translated: CASSFPGEEAFF. Variable domain in full (rest from reference TRBV7-9 and TRBJ1-1): DTGVSQNPRHKITKRGQNVTFRCDPISEHNRLYWYRQTLGQGPEFLTYFQNEAQLEKSRLLSDRFSAERPKGSFSTLEIQRTEQGDSAMYLCASSFPGEEAFFGQGTRLTVV.

The chain has TRBV14 and TRBJ1-3; 7 bases are a match to TRBD1. Per the germline V gene, CDR1 is SGHDN and CDR2 is FVKESK. The length of the CDR3 is 14 residues. V was clipped by 6 bases and J by 2 bases; unmatched bases: 4. The CDR3 region has the DNA TGTGCCAGCAGAAATCAGGGGGCTGGAAACACCATATATTTT. Translated, it gives CASRNQGAGNTIYF.

J is TRBJ1-1 and V is TRBV21-1; TRBD1 is the table's D call, not checked against the DNA. TRBV21-1 is annotated as a pseudogene. The CDR3 has 18 amino acids. The CDR3 region is CASNQLKGPGVLNTEAFF. The CDR3 coding sequence is TGTGCCAGCAATCAACTCAAAGGACCAGGGGTTTTGAACACTGAAGCTTTCTTT.

This sequence joins TRBV19 and TRBJ2-3; 8 bases map to TRBD1. Germline CDR1 and CDR2: LNHDA and SQIVND (reference sequence). V shed 7 bases and J 5 bases; nucleotides not matched to a gene: 8. The length of the CDR3 is 14 residues. The CDR3 loop is CASNMGQARDTQYF. As DNA, the CDR3 is TGTGCCAGTAACATGGGACAGGCGCGAGATACGCAGTATTTT.

This chain joins TRBV7-2 and TRBJ2-7; TRBD1 might be the D (6 bases). The CDR3 sequence is 15 residues long. V lost 5 bases, J lost 1 base, and 15 bases lay in between. Germline CDR1 reads SGHTA; CDR2 reads FQGNSA. CDR3 protein: CASSPQGQRSYEQYF. CDR3 bases: TGTGCCAGCAGCCCCCAGGGGCAGAGATCCTACGAGCAGTACTTC.

This chain connects TRBV27 to TRBJ1-1; D perhaps matches TRBD1 (6 bases). This CDR3 contains 17 residues. Trimming left V 5 bases short and J 4 bases short, with 23 bases between. Germline-derived CDR1 and CDR2 are MNHEY and SMNVEV (reference sequence). The CDR3 here is CASSPARDTRWVTEAFF. DNA for the CDR3: TGTGCCAGCAGTCCGGCCCGGGACACCCGTTGGGTCACTGAAGCTTTCTTT.

The chain carries TRBV19 and TRBJ1-2; TRBD1 matches 7 bases. CDR3 length: 16 amino acids. Germline V lookup: CDR1 LNHDA, CDR2 SQIVND (reference sequence). V was clipped by 7 bases and J by 3 bases; unmatched bases: 14. DNA of the CDR3: TGTGCCAGTAAAGTGCTCGGCACCACAGGGGACTATGGCTACACCTTC. Translation: CASKVLGTTGDYGYTF.

The V and J genes are TRBV5-4 and TRBJ2-2, with 8 bases that match TRBD2. V lost 4 bases to trimming and J lost 5 bases; unmatched junction nucleotides: 13. Germline V gene data show CDR1 as SGHNT and CDR2 as YYREEE (reference sequence). The CDR3 sequence is 17 residues long. The CDR3 loop reads CASSVDTSGPRTGELFF. The DNA for the CDR3 is TGTGCCAGCAGCGTGGATACTAGCGGCCCGCGGACCGGGGAGCTGTTTTTT.